These 18 T cell receptor beta chains were sequenced from one sample in a study of a mutant IDH1 vaccine in newly diagnosed glioma. Sequencing used immunoSEQ multiplex PCR; TCRdb keeps in-frame clones, though not all of them. The sample lists tens of thousands of clones, 83% occurring once. The time point is: baseline, week 1 (first vaccination visit). Treatment defined: pre-vaccination baseline after standard-of-care therapy. The sequencing here drew on PBMCs, taken from a glioma patient treated with radiotherapy, temozolomide or both. The receptors come from a woman in her forties or fifties with glioma.

This chain joins TRBV19 and TRBJ1-5, with TRBD1 matching over 8 bases. The germline gives CDR1 LNHDA, CDR2 SQIVND (reference sequence). J gave up 13 bases and V 5 bases, and 13 bases lay outside the gene matches. The CDR3 has 14 amino acids. The CDR3 DNA sequence: TGTGCCAGTAGTTCCCCGGGACAGGAGAGGGTTCAGCATTTT. This sequence encodes CASSSPGQERVQHF.

J is TRBJ2-5 and V is TRBV6-1, with D tentatively TRBD1 or TRBD2 (5 bases each). Deletions cut 2 bases from V and 4 bases from J, with 14 bases between. This CDR3 spans 15 amino acids. Per germline, CDR1 MNHNS and CDR2 SASEGT. The CDR3 sequence: CASSETGTQRETQYF. The CDR3 nucleotides read TGTGCCAGCAGTGAAACCGGGACCCAGAGAGAGACCCAGTACTTC.

The chain recombines TRBV18 with TRBJ1-1, with D unresolved. CDR1 is KGHSH and CDR2 is LQKENI in the germline V gene. This CDR3 contains 13 residues. The V end was cut by 3 bases, the J end by 8 bases, with 13 bases between. CDR3 amino acids: CASSPLLTDEAFF. In DNA, the CDR3 is TGTGCCAGCTCACCCTTACTGACGGACGAAGCTTTCTTT.

There are a few counts of this clone. The rearrangement uses TRBV14 and TRBJ1-1; no definite D call. CDR1 is SGHDN, CDR2 FVKESK, per germline. The CDR3 length is 15 residues. V was shortened by 1 base and J by 7 bases, with 16 bases between the two germline ends. CDR3 sequence (DNA): TGTGCCAGCAGCCAAGTACCCCAAGGGTCGCTTGAAGCTTTCTTT. It yields the protein CASSQVPQGSLEAFF.

V and J are TRBV6-5 and TRBJ1-2; 8 positions match TRBD1. Germline assignment: CDR1 MNHEY and CDR2 SVGAGI. V trimming: 5 bases; J trimming: 3 bases; junction bases outside the gene matches: 8. The CDR3 spans 15 residues. CDR3 residues: CASSRPGQGDYGYTF. For the CDR3, the DNA is TGTGCCAGCAGTAGACCTGGACAGGGCGACTATGGCTACACCTTC.

The rearrangement links TRBV15 to TRBJ2-3, with 8 positions matching TRBD2. In germline, CDR1 is LNHNV, CDR2 YYDKDF (reference sequence). The ends lost 0 bases at V and 6 bases at J; junction bases unmatched: 14. The CDR3 is 18 residues long. CDR3 nucleotides: TGTGCCACCAGCAGAGATTTGTGGAGCGGGGGCAGGGAGGATACGCAGTATTTT. Translating it yields CATSRDLWSGGREDTQYF.

This chain uses TRBV4-1 with TRBJ2-7; no definite D call. Germline CDR1 MGHRA, CDR2 YSYEKL. Trimming cost V 0 bases and J 0 bases, with 6 bases left between them. The length of the CDR3 is 14 residues. CDR3 residues: CASSQEPLSYEQYF. CDR3 DNA: TGCGCCAGCAGCCAAGAACCCCTCTCCTACGAGCAGTACTTC.

The chain is built from TRBV4-3 and TRBJ1-6; D is unresolved. V shed 1 base and J shed 14 bases, with 12 bases lying between them. The CDR3 is 13 amino acids. Germline CDR1 is LGHNA and CDR2 is YSLEER. CDR3 amino acids: CASSQVRAMSLHF. The CDR3 region has the DNA TGCGCCAGCAGCCAAGTACGCGCTATGTCCCTCCACTTT.

This clone has a single count. The genes are TRBV5-1 and TRBJ2-3, with a tentative D call TRBD2 (5 bases). CDR3 size: 16 residues. The ends were cut back, 1 base at V and 5 bases at J, with 17 bases in the middle. Germline CDR1 reads SGHRS; CDR2 reads YFSETQ. For the CDR3, the DNA is TGCGCCAGCAGCTTGCTAGGGCTCGGGAAGGAAGATACGCAGTATTTT. Its protein product is CASSLLGLGKEDTQYF.

The chain is built from TRBV5-1 and TRBJ2-7, with D maybe TRBD1 (6 bases). Looked up from germline, CDR1 is SGHRS and CDR2 is YFSETQ. The CDR3 totals 13 residues. The ends were cut back, 7 bases at V and 1 base at J, with 12 bases in the middle. CDR3 sequence reads: CASGVDRSYEQYF. The DNA for the CDR3 is TGCGCCAGCGGTGTTGACAGGTCCTACGAGCAGTACTTC. Full variable domain (remainder filled in from reference TRBV5-1 and TRBJ2-7): KAGVTQTPRYLIKTRGQQVTLSCSPISGHRSVSWYQQTPGQGLQFLFEYFSETQRNKGNFPGRFSGRQFSNSRSEMNVSTLELGDSALYLCASGVDRSYEQYFGPGTRLTVT.

The chain employs TRBV6-5 and TRBJ2-2; maybe TRBD1 (6 bases). Germline V gene data show CDR1 as MNHEY and CDR2 as SVGAGI. The V end was cut by 11 bases, the J end by 6 bases, with 16 bases between. This CDR3 contains 13 residues. The CDR3, as DNA: TGTGCCGGGGGACAAGGAGCAGCCGGGGAGCTGTTTTTT. This translates into CAGGQGAAGELFF.

This sequence joins TRBV6-1 and TRBJ1-4, with TRBD1 as a possible D gene (5 bases). The CDR3 sequence is 14 residues long. The V gene's germline CDR1 is MNHNS and CDR2 SASEGT. Between the trimmed V and J ends, which lost 4 bases and 1 base, there was a span of 7 bases. The CDR3 DNA follows: TGTGCCAGCAGTGGGGGGGTAACTAATGAAAAACTGTTTTTT. Its protein is CASSGGVTNEKLFF.

The V call is TRBV2, the J call TRBJ1-5; tentatively, D is TRBD1 (6 bases). The V and J ends lost 4 bases and 6 bases respectively, with 13 bases between them. In germline, CDR1 is SNHLY, CDR2 FYNNEI. This CDR3 has 14 residues. In nucleotides, the CDR3 is TGTGCCAGCAGTGGGGGGGCTCGGGGTCAGCCCCAGCATTTT. Translation gives CASSGGARGQPQHF.

This clone was seen a few times. The chain combines TRBV7-2 with TRBJ1-5, with D unresolved. Trimming removed 2 bases from V and 6 bases from J, with 5 bases in between. Germline loops: CDR1 SGHTA, CDR2 FQGNSA. This CDR3 is 12 amino acids long. The CDR3 loop reads CASSLPRQPQHF. In DNA form, the CDR3 reads TGTGCCAGCAGCTTACCGCGTCAGCCCCAGCATTTT.

The chain recombines TRBV30 with TRBJ1-2, with 7 bases lining up with TRBD1. CDR3 length: 14 amino acids. V gave up 0 bases and J gave up 5 bases; unmatched junction bases: 6. Germline V lookup: CDR1 GTSNPN, CDR2 SVGIG (reference sequence). CDR3 residues: CAWSVGNRGYGYTF. In DNA, the CDR3 is TGTGCCTGGAGTGTAGGAAACAGGGGATATGGCTACACCTTC. Complete variable domain (other parts from reference TRBV30 and TRBJ1-2): SQTIHQWPATLVQPVGSPLSLECTVEGTSNPNLYWYRQAAGRGLQLLFYSVGIGQISSEVPQNLSASRPQDRQFILSSKKLLLSDSGFYLCAWSVGNRGYGYTFGSGTRLTVV.

This clone was counted a few times. The rearrangement joins TRBV7-6 to TRBJ1-2, with 8 positions matching TRBD1. The junction had 12 bases not matched to a gene; V was cut back by 5 bases and J by 7 bases. The CDR3 is 15 amino acids. In germline, CDR1 is SGHVS, CDR2 FNYEAQ. CDR3 DNA: TGTGCCAGCAGCCTTGGACAGGGAAATCGAGTTGGCTACACCTTC. The encoded protein is CASSLGQGNRVGYTF.

Details on this clone: Other DNA sequences of this sample code for an identical CDR3. The chain has TRBV5-1 and TRBJ2-7, with 7 positions matching TRBD1. CDR1 and CDR2 (germline): SGHRS, YFSETQ. This CDR3 spans 14 amino acids. V lost 0 bases, J lost 2 bases, and 2 bases stayed unmatched. CDR3: CASSLGQGAYEQYF. CDR3 DNA sequence: TGCGCCAGCAGCTTGGGACAGGGAGCCTACGAGCAGTACTTC. The full variable domain, in which reference TRBV5-1 and TRBJ2-7 provide the parts outside the CDR3, is KAGVTQTPRYLIKTRGQQVTLSCSPISGHRSVSWYQQTPGQGLQFLFEYFSETQRNKGNFPGRFSGRQFSNSRSEMNVSTLELGDSALYLCASSLGQGAYEQYFGPGTRLTVT.

This chain joins TRBV6-5 and TRBJ2-7, with TRBD1 matching 10 bases. The V and J ends lost 6 bases and 6 bases, in that order; junction bases with no gene match: 5. This CDR3 spans 13 amino acids. Germline values: CDR1 MNHEY, CDR2 SVGAGI. The CDR3 loop reads CASRAGTGVEQYF. DNA for the CDR3: TGTGCCAGCAGAGCCGGGACAGGGGTCGAGCAGTACTTC.